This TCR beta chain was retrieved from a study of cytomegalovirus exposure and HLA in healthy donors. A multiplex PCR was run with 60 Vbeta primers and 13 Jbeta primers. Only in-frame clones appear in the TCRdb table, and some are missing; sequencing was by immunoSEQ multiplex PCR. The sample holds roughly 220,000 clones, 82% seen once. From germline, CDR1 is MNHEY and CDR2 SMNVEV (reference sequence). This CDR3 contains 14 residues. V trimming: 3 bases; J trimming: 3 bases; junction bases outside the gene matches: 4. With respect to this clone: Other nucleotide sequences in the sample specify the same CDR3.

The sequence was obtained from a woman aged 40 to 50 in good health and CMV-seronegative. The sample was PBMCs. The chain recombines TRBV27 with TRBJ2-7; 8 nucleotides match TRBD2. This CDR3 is CASSFAGGSYEQYF. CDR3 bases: TGTGCCAGCAGTTTCGCGGGAGGTAGCTACGAGCAGTACTTC.